Detailed here is one TCR beta chain. Its antigen remains unknown. With no exceptions, donors were healthy Caucasians. This CDR3 has 18 amino acids. Germline V gene lookup returns CDR1 KGHDR and CDR2 SFDVKD. V was shortened by 5 bases and J by 0 bases, with 22 bases between the two germline ends. The sample is drawn from a study of identical twins. Study-level points and caveats: Invariant MAIT and iNKT cells may have partly biased zero-insertion analyses. Within cord blood, abundant beta clonotypes carried fewer insertions, but memory repertoires showed no such trend. Out-of-frame TCR alpha sharing in monozygotic twins exceeded recombination model predictions.

TCRdb re-analysed the 5' RACE reads in MiXCR, keeping a single row per CDR3 protein. The sample shows more than 1.5 million distinct CDR3 sequences, less than 40% of them seen only once. The chain has TRBV24-1 and TRBJ2-7, with D possibly being TRBD2 (5 bases). The sequenced sample was cord blood. This sequence was found in a newborn girl in good health. The CDR3 DNA reads TGTGCCACCAGTGCCGTAAGCTCGGGGTGTTGGAGCTCCTACGAGCAGTACTTC. Its protein product is CATSAVSSGCWSSYEQYF.